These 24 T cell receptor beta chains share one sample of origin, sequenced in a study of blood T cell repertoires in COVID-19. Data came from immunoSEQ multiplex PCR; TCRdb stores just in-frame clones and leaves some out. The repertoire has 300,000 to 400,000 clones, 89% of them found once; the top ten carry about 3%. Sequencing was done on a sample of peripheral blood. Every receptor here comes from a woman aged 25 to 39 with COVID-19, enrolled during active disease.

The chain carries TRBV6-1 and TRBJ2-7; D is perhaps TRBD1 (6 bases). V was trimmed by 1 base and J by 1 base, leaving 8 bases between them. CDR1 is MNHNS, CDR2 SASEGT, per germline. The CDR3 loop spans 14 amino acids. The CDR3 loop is CASSEVGTSYEQYV. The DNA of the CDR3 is TGTGCCAGCAGTGAAGTGGGGACATCCTACGAGCAGTACGTC.

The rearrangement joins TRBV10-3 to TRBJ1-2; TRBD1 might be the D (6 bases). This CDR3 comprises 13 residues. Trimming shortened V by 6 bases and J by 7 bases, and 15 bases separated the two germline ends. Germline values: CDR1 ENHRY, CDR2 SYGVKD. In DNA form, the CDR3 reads TGTGCCATCAGGACCCAGGGACAAGGTGGCTACACCTTC. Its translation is CAIRTQGQGGYTF.

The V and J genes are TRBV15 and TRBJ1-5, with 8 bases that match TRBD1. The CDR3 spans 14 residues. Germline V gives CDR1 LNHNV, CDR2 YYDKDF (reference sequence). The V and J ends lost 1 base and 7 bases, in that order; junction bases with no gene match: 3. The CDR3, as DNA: TGTGCCACCAGCAGAGGACAGGGGCGGCAGCCCCAGCATTTT. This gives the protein CATSRGQGRQPQHF.

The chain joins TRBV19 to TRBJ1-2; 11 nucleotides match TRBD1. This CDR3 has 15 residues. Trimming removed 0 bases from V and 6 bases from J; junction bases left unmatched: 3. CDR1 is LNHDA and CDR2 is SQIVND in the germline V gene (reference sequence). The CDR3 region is CASSIDGQGANGYTF. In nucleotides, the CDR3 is TGTGCCAGTAGTATAGATGGACAGGGGGCGAATGGCTACACCTTC. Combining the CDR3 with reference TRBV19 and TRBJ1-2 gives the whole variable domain DGGITQSPKYLFRKEGQNVTLSCEQNLNHDAMYWYRQDPGQGLRLIYYSQIVNDFQKGDIAEGYSVSREKKESFPLTVTSAQKNPTAFYLCASSIDGQGANGYTFGSGTRLTVV.

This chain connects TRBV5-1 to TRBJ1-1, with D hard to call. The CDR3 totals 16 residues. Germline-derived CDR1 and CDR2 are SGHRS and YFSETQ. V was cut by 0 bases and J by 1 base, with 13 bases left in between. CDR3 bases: TGCGCCAGCAGCTTGGCCGAGCGGGATCCGAACACTGAAGCTTTCTTT. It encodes CASSLAERDPNTEAFF. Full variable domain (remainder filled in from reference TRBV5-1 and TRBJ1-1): KAGVTQTPRYLIKTRGQQVTLSCSPISGHRSVSWYQQTPGQGLQFLFEYFSETQRNKGNFPGRFSGRQFSNSRSEMNVSTLELGDSALYLCASSLAERDPNTEAFFGQGTRLTVV.

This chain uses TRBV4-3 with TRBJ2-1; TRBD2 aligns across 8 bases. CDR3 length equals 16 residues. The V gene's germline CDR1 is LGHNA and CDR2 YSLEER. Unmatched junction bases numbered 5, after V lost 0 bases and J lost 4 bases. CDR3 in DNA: TGCGCCAGCAGCCAAGATAAACTAGCGGTGTACAATGAGCAGTTCTTC. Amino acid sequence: CASSQDKLAVYNEQFF.

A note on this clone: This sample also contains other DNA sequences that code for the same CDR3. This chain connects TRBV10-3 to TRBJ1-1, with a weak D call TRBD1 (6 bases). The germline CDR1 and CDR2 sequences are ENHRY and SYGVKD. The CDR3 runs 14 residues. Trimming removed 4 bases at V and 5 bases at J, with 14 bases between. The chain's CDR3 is CAISGRQGSTEAFF. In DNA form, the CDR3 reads TGTGCCATCAGTGGGCGGCAGGGGAGTACTGAAGCTTTCTTT.

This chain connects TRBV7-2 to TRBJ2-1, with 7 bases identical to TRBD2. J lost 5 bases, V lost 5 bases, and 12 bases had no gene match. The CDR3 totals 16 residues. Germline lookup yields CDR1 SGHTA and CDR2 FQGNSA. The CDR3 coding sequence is TGTGCCAGCAGCCCGGATTGGGGGAGGGTCCACAATGAGCAGTTCTTC. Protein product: CASSPDWGRVHNEQFF.

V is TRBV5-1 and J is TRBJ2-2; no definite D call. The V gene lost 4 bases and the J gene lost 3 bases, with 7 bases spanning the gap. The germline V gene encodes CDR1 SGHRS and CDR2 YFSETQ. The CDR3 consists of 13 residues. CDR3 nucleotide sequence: TGCGCCAGCAGCCAACAACACACCGGGGAGCTGTTTTTT. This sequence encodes CASSQQHTGELFF.

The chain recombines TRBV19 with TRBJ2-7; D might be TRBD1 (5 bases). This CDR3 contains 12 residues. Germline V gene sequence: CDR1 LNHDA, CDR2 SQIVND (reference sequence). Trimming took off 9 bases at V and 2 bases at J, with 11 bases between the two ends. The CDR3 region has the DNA TGTGCCAGAACAGGAACCACCTACGAGCAGTACGTC. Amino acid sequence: CARTGTTYEQYV.

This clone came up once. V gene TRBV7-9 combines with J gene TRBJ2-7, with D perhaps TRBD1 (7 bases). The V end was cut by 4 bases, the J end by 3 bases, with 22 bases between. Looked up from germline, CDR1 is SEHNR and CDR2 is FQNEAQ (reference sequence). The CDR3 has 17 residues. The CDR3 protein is CASSSRPARQGGYEQYF. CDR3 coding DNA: TGTGCCAGCAGCTCTAGACCGGCCCGACAGGGAGGCTACGAGCAGTACTTC.

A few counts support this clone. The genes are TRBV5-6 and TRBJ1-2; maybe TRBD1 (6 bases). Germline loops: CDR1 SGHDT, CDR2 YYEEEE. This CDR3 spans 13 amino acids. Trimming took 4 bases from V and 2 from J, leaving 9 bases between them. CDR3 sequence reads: CASSVGHNYGYTF. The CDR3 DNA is TGTGCCAGCAGCGTGGGACACAACTATGGCTACACCTTC.

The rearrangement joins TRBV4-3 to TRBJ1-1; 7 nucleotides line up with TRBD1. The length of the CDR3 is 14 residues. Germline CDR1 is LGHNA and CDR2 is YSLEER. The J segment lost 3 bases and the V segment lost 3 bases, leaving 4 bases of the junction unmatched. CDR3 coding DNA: TGCGCCAGCAGCCACCGACAGGGTCACACTGAAGCTTTCTTT. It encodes CASSHRQGHTEAFF.

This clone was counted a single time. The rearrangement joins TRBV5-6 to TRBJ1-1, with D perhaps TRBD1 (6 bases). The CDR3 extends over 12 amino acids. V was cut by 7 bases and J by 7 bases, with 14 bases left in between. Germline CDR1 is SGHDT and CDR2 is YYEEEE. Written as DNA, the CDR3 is TGTGCCAGCGCGAGCAGGGGATTTGAAGCTTTCTTT. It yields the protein CASASRGFEAFF.

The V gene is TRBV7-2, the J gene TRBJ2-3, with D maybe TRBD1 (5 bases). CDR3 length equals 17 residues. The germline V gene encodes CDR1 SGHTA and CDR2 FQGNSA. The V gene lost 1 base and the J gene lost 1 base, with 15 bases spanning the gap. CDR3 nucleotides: TGTGCCAGCAGCTTAGTCGGAAGGGGAAGGCGCACAGATACGCAGTATTTT. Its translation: CASSLVGRGRRTDTQYF.

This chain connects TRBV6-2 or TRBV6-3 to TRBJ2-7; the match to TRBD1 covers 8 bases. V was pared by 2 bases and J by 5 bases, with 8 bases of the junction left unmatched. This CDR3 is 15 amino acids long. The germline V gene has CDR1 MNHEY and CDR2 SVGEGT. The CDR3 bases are TGTGCCAGCAGTTACGAGCAGGGGGCGCGCCACGAGCAGTACTTC. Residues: CASSYEQGARHEQYF.

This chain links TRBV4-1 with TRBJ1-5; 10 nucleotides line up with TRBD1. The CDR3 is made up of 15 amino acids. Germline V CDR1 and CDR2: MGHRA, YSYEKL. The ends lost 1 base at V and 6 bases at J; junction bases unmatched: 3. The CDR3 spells CASSQGQGATQPQHF. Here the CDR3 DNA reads TGCGCCAGCAGCCAAGGACAGGGGGCTACTCAGCCCCAGCATTTT.

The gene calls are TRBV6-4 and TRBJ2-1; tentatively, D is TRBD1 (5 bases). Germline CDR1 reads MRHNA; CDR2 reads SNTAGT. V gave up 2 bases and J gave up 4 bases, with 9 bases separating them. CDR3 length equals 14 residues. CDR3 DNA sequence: TGTGCCAGCAGTGACGGAAACAGGTACAATGAGCAGTTCTTC. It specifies CASSDGNRYNEQFF.

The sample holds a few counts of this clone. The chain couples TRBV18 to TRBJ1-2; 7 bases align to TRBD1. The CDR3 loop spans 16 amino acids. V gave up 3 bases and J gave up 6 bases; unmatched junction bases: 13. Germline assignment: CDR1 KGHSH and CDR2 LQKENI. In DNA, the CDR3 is TGTGCCAGCTCACCTGCCCTACAGGGGCGGCTTAATGGCTACACCTTC. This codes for CASSPALQGRLNGYTF.

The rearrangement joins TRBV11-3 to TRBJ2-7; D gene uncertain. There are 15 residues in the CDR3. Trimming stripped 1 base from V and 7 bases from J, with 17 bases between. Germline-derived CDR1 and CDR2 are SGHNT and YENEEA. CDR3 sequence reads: CASSLVKSAVTEQYV. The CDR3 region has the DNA TGTGCCAGCAGCTTAGTTAAGTCGGCGGTTACGGAGCAGTACGTC.

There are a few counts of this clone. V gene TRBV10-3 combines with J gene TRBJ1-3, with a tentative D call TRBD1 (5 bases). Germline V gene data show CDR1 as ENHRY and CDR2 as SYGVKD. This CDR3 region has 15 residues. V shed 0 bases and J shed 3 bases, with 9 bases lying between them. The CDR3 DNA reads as TGTGCCATCAGTGAGTCGATTCAGGGTGGAAACACCATATATTTT. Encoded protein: CAISESIQGGNTIYF.

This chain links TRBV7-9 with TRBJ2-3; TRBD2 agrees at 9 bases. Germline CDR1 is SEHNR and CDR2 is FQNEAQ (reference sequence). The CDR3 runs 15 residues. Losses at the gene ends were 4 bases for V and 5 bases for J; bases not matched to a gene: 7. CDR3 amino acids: CASSWKREVRDTQYF. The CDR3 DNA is TGTGCCAGCAGCTGGAAGCGGGAGGTTAGAGATACGCAGTATTTT.

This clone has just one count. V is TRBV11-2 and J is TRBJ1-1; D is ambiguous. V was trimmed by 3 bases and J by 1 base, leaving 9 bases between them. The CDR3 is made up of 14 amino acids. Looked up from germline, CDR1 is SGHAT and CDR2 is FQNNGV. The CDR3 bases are TGTGCCAGCAGCTTTGGACTGTGGAACACTGAAGCTTTCTTT. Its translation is CASSFGLWNTEAFF.

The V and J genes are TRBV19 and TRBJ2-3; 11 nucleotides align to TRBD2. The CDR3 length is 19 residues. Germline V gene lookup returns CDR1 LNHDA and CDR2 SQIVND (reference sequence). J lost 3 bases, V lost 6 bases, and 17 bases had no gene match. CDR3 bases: TGTGCCAGTAGACCGAGGCCTAGCGGGGGGAGTGGGGGAACAGATACGCAGTATTTT. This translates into CASRPRPSGGSGGTDTQYF.